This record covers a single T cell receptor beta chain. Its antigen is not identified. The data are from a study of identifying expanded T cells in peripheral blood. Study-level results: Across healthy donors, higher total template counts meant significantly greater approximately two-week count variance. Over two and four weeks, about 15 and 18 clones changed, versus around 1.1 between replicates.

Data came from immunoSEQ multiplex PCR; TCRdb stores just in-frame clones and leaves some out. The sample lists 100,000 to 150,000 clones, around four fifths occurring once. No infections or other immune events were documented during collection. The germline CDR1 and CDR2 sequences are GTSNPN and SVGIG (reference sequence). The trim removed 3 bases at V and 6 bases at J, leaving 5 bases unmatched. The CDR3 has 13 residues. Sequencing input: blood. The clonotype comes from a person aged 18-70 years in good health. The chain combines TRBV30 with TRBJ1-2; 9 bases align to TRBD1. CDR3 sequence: CAWRTQGADGYTF. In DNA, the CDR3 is TGTGCCTGGAGGACACAGGGGGCAGATGGCTACACCTTC.